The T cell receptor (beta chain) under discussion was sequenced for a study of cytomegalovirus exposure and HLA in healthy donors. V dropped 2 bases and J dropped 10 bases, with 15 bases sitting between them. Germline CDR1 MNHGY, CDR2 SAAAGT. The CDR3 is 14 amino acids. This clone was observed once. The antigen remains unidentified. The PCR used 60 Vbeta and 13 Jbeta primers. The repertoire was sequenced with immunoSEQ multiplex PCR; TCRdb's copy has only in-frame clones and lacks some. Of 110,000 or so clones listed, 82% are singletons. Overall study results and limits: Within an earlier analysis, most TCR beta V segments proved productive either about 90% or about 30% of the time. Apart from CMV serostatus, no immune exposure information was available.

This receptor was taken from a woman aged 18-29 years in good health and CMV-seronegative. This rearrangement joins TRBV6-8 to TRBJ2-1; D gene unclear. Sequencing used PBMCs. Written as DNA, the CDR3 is TGTGCCAGCAGTTACCGTACCCGACTGGTGGAGCAGTTCTTC. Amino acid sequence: CASSYRTRLVEQFF.